Presented here are 20 T cell receptor beta chains from one specimen sequenced in a study of T cell responses to AZD1222 COVID-19 vaccine. The protocol was immunoSEQ multiplex PCR, while the TCRdb copy is restricted to in-frame clones and leaves out a portion. The data show approximately 140,000 clones, 80% to 95% seen once. This specimen consisted of peripheral blood, obtained 28 days after the second AZD1222 dose. The receptors were gathered from an adult who received the AZD1222 COVID-19 vaccine.

The chain joins TRBV7-9 to TRBJ1-2; D possibly corresponds to TRBD1 (6 bases). Trimming stripped 1 base from V and 2 bases from J, with 14 bases between. The CDR3 spans 16 residues. CDR1 and CDR2 from the germline V gene are SEHNR and FQNEAQ (reference sequence). The CDR3 nucleotides read TGTGCCAGCAGCTTAGTCCTTGGGGGCCTCAACTATGGCTACACCTTC. Translation: CASSLVLGGLNYGYTF.

This sequence joins TRBV20-1 and TRBJ2-1; D might be TRBD1 (5 bases). Trimming took off 6 bases at V and 5 bases at J, with 8 bases between the two ends. This CDR3 has 11 residues. Germline loops: CDR1 DFQATT, CDR2 SNEGSKA (reference sequence). CDR3 DNA: TGCAGTGCCACAGGAGACAATGAGCAGTTCTTC. This translates into CSATGDNEQFF.

The V and J genes are TRBV6-1 and TRBJ2-4; 10 bases line up with TRBD2. CDR3 size: 15 residues. The ends lost 2 bases at V and 13 bases at J; junction bases unmatched: 11. Germline V lookup: CDR1 MNHNS, CDR2 SASEGT. CDR3 bases: TGTGCCAGCAGTGAATTTACCGGGACTAGCGTTTTACAGTACTTC. It specifies CASSEFTGTSVLQYF.

This chain connects TRBV27 to TRBJ1-6; TRBD1 aligns across 8 bases. The CDR3 is 14 amino acids. CDR1 and CDR2 (germline): MNHEY, SMNVEV (reference sequence). Losses at the gene ends were 6 bases for V and 9 bases for J; bases not matched to a gene: 7. CDR3 sequence reads: CASSKGQGFSPLHF. The CDR3 region has the DNA TGTGCCAGCAGCAAAGGACAGGGCTTTTCACCCCTCCACTTT.

The gene calls are TRBV19 and TRBJ1-5; TRBD1 matches at 9 bases. Looked up from germline, CDR1 is LNHDA and CDR2 is SQIVND (reference sequence). This CDR3 contains 15 residues. V shed 5 bases and J 2 bases; nucleotides not matched to a gene: 4. This CDR3 reads CASSVQGAGNQPQHF. CDR3 DNA sequence: TGTGCCAGTAGTGTACAGGGGGCAGGCAATCAGCCCCAGCATTTT.

The count of this clone is one. V gene TRBV4-3 combines with J gene TRBJ2-3; 13 bases match TRBD2. Germline-derived CDR1 and CDR2 are LGHNA and YSLEER. The V segment lost 0 bases and the J segment 5 bases; nucleotides outside the gene matches: 8. The CDR3 spans 18 residues. CDR3 loop: CASSQDRTSGRYVDTQYF. The DNA of the CDR3 is TGCGCCAGCAGCCAAGATAGGACTAGCGGGAGATATGTAGATACGCAGTATTTT.

The chain combines TRBV3-1 (or the pseudogene TRBV3-2) with TRBJ1-2, with unresolved D. The CDR3 runs 12 residues. The germline V gene has CDR1 LGHDT and CDR2 YNNKEL (reference sequence). Trimming shortened V by 5 bases and J by 4 bases, and 8 bases separated the two germline ends. CDR3 region: CASSSEVYGYTF. DNA of the CDR3: TGTGCCAGCAGCTCAGAGGTCTATGGCTACACCTTC.

The gene calls are TRBV7-2 and TRBJ2-6; no clear D. The CDR3 has 16 residues. Per the germline V gene, CDR1 is SGHTA and CDR2 is FQGNSA. With 4 bases removed from V and 3 bases from J, the gap between germline ends came to 13 bases. The CDR3 bases are TGTGCCAGCAGCTCCCCAGGTAGGGATGGGGCCAACGTCCTGACTTTC. Its translation is CASSSPGRDGANVLTF.

The V call is TRBV6-2 or TRBV6-3, the J call TRBJ2-3; D gene ambiguous. Germline V gene lookup returns CDR1 MNHEY and CDR2 SVGEGT. The V end lost 2 bases, the J end lost 3 bases, and 6 bases lay between the germline ends. This CDR3 has 13 amino acids. The chain's CDR3 is CASSYTVTDTQYF. The DNA of the CDR3 is TGTGCCAGCAGTTACACAGTTACAGATACGCAGTATTTT.

The chain employs TRBV3-1 (or the pseudogene TRBV3-2) and TRBJ1-2; 7 positions agree with TRBD1. Germline-derived CDR1 and CDR2 are LGHDT and YNNKEL (reference sequence). The junction had 9 bases not matched to a gene; V was cut back by 1 base and J by 4 bases. The CDR3 covers 16 residues. CDR3 in amino acids: CASSQGETGASYGYTF. The CDR3 DNA follows: TGTGCCAGCAGCCAAGGAGAAACAGGGGCTAGCTATGGCTACACCTTC.

This clone was found once. J is TRBJ2-1 and V is TRBV19, with D possibly being TRBD2 (6 bases). The V end was cut by 6 bases, the J end by 0 bases, with 12 bases between. In germline, CDR1 is LNHDA, CDR2 SQIVND (reference sequence). CDR3 length equals 15 residues. The CDR3 sequence is CASSSEGISYNEQFF. DNA of the CDR3: TGTGCCAGTAGCTCGGAGGGCATCTCCTACAATGAGCAGTTCTTC.

The chain joins TRBV18 to TRBJ1-2; 8 bases line up with TRBD1. Germline assignment: CDR1 KGHSH and CDR2 LQKENI. J lost 4 bases, V lost 4 bases, and 8 bases had no gene match. The length of the CDR3 is 15 residues. The CDR3, as DNA: TGTGCCAGCTCACGACAGGGGACCTCCCGCTATGGCTACACCTTC. Amino acids: CASSRQGTSRYGYTF.

The chain combines TRBV6-5 with TRBJ2-7, with D perhaps matching TRBD2 (5 bases). Per germline, CDR1 MNHEY and CDR2 SVGAGI. Trimming removed 0 bases at V and 3 bases at J, with 12 bases between. The CDR3 consists of 15 residues. The CDR3 here is CASSYSTGDFYEQYF. The CDR3 nucleotides are TGTGCCAGCAGTTACTCGACCGGGGATTTCTACGAGCAGTACTTC.

In regard to this clone: At one boundary the junction diverges from the germline segment, which might be a read error. The V and J genes are TRBV6-1 and TRBJ1-1; D unclear. Germline V gene sequence: CDR1 MNHNS, CDR2 SASEGT. CDR3 length: 14 amino acids. CDR3 protein: CASSEITANTDLIF. The CDR3 DNA is TGTGCCAGCAGTGAAATCACAGCTAACACTGATCTGATCTTT.

The J gene is TRBJ2-1, the V gene TRBV7-6; D may be TRBD1 or TRBD2 (6 bases each). The CDR3 totals 14 residues. The germline V gene has CDR1 SGHVS and CDR2 FNYEAQ. Trimming pared 3 bases from V and 8 bases from J, leaving 14 bases between. CDR3 nucleotides: TGTGCCAGCAGCTTGACCCGGGGGCCCCATGAGCAGTTCTTC. Amino acid sequence: CASSLTRGPHEQFF.

The chain employs TRBV27 and TRBJ2-6; D not resolved. V was trimmed by 7 bases and J by 0 bases, leaving 4 bases between them. The CDR3 length is 13 residues. Germline lookup yields CDR1 MNHEY and CDR2 SMNVEV (reference sequence). The CDR3 region is CASKLSGANVLTF. CDR3 coding DNA: TGTGCCAGCAAGCTCTCTGGGGCCAACGTCCTGACTTTC. Filled out from reference TRBV27 and TRBJ2-6, the complete variable domain reads EAQVTQNPRYLITVTGKKLTVTCSQNMNHEYMSWYRQDPGLGLRQIYYSMNVEVTDKGDVPEGYKVSRKEKRNFPLILESPSPNQTSLYFCASKLSGANVLTFGAGSRLTVL.

This chain links TRBV3-1 (or the pseudogene TRBV3-2) with TRBJ1-2, with D tentatively TRBD1 (5 bases). V was clipped by 0 bases and J by 7 bases, with 9 bases between them. Germline V gene lookup returns CDR1 LGHDT and CDR2 YNNKEL (reference sequence). The CDR3 is 13 amino acids. CDR3 sequence reads: CASSQDRVGGYTF. DNA of the CDR3: TGTGCCAGCAGCCAAGACAGGGTAGGTGGCTACACCTTC.

This chain joins TRBV5-6 and TRBJ1-4; no clear D. Looked up from germline, CDR1 is SGHDT and CDR2 is YYEEEE. Trimming took 5 bases from V and 3 from J, leaving 17 bases between them. The CDR3 loop spans 16 amino acids. The chain's CDR3 is CASSSRPDGSNEKLFF. The CDR3 nucleotides read TGTGCCAGCAGTTCCAGACCGGACGGATCTAATGAAAAACTGTTTTTT. The full variable domain, completed using reference TRBV5-6 and TRBJ1-4, is DAGVTQSPTHLIKTRGQQVTLRCSPKSGHDTVSWYQQALGQGPQFIFQYYEEEERQRGNFPDRFSGHQFPNYSSELNVNALLLGDSALYLCASSSRPDGSNEKLFFGSGTQLSVL.

The chain carries TRBV12-3 or TRBV12-4 and TRBJ1-1; unclear D gene. Trimming removed 7 bases at V and 8 bases at J, with 11 bases between. The CDR3 extends over 11 amino acids. The CDR3 protein is CASTQGWEAFF. The CDR3 region has the DNA TGTGCCAGCACACAAGGGTGGGAAGCTTTCTTT.

Concerning this clone itself: The same CDR3 arises from other DNA sequences in this sample as well. The chain couples TRBV7-2 to TRBJ2-3; no clear D gene. This CDR3 has 12 residues. Germline-derived CDR1 and CDR2 are SGHTA and FQGNSA. Between the trimmed V and J ends, which lost 1 base and 4 bases, there was a span of 3 bases. This CDR3 reads CASSLVADTQYF. In nucleotides, the CDR3 is TGTGCCAGCAGCTTAGTGGCAGATACGCAGTATTTT.